This entry features one T cell receptor (beta chain) sequence. Its antigen is still unknown. Base qualities are not provided; no much larger clone lies one nucleotide away. Interpreted using the paper, the time point label stands for: baseline before first vaccination. Vaccinee samples were obtained from the UK trials COV001 and COV002, which included a single-blind randomized controlled phase 2/3 trial of AZD1222 (ChAdOx1 nCoV-19) in healthy adults. For TCRbeta chain sequencing, PBMC samples from trial participants were taken at day 0 and at day 28 after the second dose. Taken from the germline V gene, the CDR1 and CDR2 loops are MNHEY and SVGAGI. Inclusive of the bounding cysteine and phenylalanine, the CDR3 is 16 residues long. Only CDR3 DNA remains: 48 bases, in frame from the first base. V lost 2 bases and J lost 9 bases, and the count of bases not matched to a germline gene is 11. This sample was taken from a study of T cell responses to AZD1222 COVID-19 vaccine (dated by TCRdb to the early 2020s). Broadly, across the study: AZD1222 recipients given second doses at about 4 weeks or at about 12 weeks were pooled, since spike-specific TCR depth and breadth were not found to differ between the two schedules. A total of around 240 trial participants underwent TCR sequencing, of whom some 210 received two doses of AZD1222 and about 25 received two doses of the MenACWY control vaccine. Trial participants were enrolled by age into subgroups of 18-55, 56-69 and 70-plus years, and about 150, 27 and 61 TCR-sequenced participants, respectively, were included in these subgroups. What the work shows at the level of the full study, not this receptor alone: Only 5 to 7 AZD1222 recipients were SARS-CoV-2 seropositive at baseline, limiting conclusions about previously exposed vaccinees. Because no day 14 peak-response samples were available, repertoires were characterized only after the peak T cell response. CD4 TCRs associated with the vaccine covered the entire spike protein, and the dominant responses were in regions 160-218 and 743-854. Most participants were white British and females outnumbered males, and the authors suggested that clonal diversity may have been underestimated. Epitopes outside the regions mutated in the B.1.351 and B.1.1.7 variants were reportedly recognized by nearly half of the unique spike-specific TCRs. A significant rise in spike-specific TCR breadth and depth was observed after two AZD1222 doses relative to day 0 and relative to MenACWY recipients. In the small 56-69-year group, the increase in depth fell short of significance, most likely because of low power.

The CDR3 regions of human TCRbeta chains were analyzed by immunosequencing. Per the authors' processing: Repertoire TCRs were matched against a reference library of SARS-CoV-2-specific TCRs generated with the MIRA antigen-specificity platform. Breadth was defined as the fraction of unique TCRs that were SARS-CoV-2-associated. Depth was defined as the fraction of total T cells that were SARS-CoV-2-associated. Each spike-specific TCR was assigned to its reactive spike region and to a CD4 or CD8 class using the MIRA data. Log10-transformed breadth and depth values were compared by one-way ANOVA with Sidak's multiple comparisons tests. The table comes from immuneACCESS by way of TCRdb, which keeps in-frame sequences with V and J called. Part of the clones is missing from these tables; in studies checked, under half for an unresolved V gene and the rest for unknown reasons. The V and J calls and clone size were taken over from that table, and D and trimming were inferred from the DNA. The sample profile shows 90,000 to 150,000 clones; approximately 90% of them were found once. The ten largest make up over 3% of the sample.

Recombination linked TRBV6-5 to TRBJ2-1, with TRBD2 matching 9 junction bases. The sequencing used peripheral blood, collected on day 0 of AZD1222 vaccination. The sequence derives from an adult in good health. The nucleotide sequence reads as follows: TGTGCCAGCAGTTACCTAGGGAGCGGGGGGTTAGTTGAGCAGTTCTTC. This codes for CASSYLGSGGLVEQFF.